Below, 22 T cell receptor beta chains from the same sample are listed, as sequenced in a study of shared clonotypes between healthy human individuals. This table comes from immunoSEQ multiplex PCR, and its TCRdb copy is limited to in-frame clones, with some not included. The table lists around 2,000,000 clones, just under 95% of them singletons. Naive CD8 cells, CD45RO-negative and positively selected for CCR7, excluded terminally differentiated effector memory CD45RA+ cells. Sequencing was done on a sample of naive CD8+ T cells sorted from blood. The origin of the receptors is a man aged 18-30 years in good health.

The DNA for the CDR3 is TGTGCCAGCAGTTACGACATAAACACTGAAGCTTTCTTT. Amino acids: CASSYDINTEAFF. This chain connects TRBV6-6 to TRBJ1-1; D is undetermined. Germline CDR1 MNHNY, CDR2 SVGAGI (reference sequence). The CDR3 sequence is 13 residues long. Trimming removed 2 bases from V and 2 bases from J, with 6 bases in between.

The V and J genes are TRBV13 and TRBJ2-5; D may match TRBD1 or TRBD2 (5 bases each). Trimming removed 7 bases from V and 3 bases from J, with 12 bases in between. The germline V gene has CDR1 PRHDT and CDR2 FYEKMQ (reference sequence). The CDR3 is 13 amino acids. The CDR3 here is CASTLGDEETQYF. As DNA, the CDR3 is TGTGCCAGCACCCTAGGGGACGAAGAGACCCAGTACTTC.

This clone is a singleton in its sample. The rearrangement joins TRBV15 to TRBJ1-5, with D uncertain. The germline gives CDR1 LNHNV, CDR2 YYDKDF (reference sequence). The CDR3 is made up of 15 amino acids. V was clipped by 0 bases and J by 4 bases, with 10 bases between them. This CDR3 is CATSRELQANQPQHF. CDR3 bases: TGTGCCACCAGCAGAGAACTACAAGCAAATCAGCCCCAGCATTTT.

Only one count was recorded for this clone. The chain has TRBV19 and TRBJ2-7; D remains ambiguous. The V end was cut by 4 bases, the J end by 3 bases, with 13 bases between. The CDR3 contains 14 residues. Germline V gives CDR1 LNHDA, CDR2 SQIVND (reference sequence). The CDR3 sequence: CASSTDTVDYEQYF. CDR3 coding DNA: TGTGCCAGTAGTACTGACACCGTTGACTACGAGCAGTACTTC. Looking up the rest from reference TRBV19 and TRBJ2-7 gives the full variable domain: DGGITQSPKYLFRKEGQNVTLSCEQNLNHDAMYWYRQDPGQGLRLIYYSQIVNDFQKGDIAEGYSVSREKKESFPLTVTSAQKNPTAFYLCASSTDTVDYEQYFGPGTRLTVT.

Turning to this clone: Other DNA sequences in this sample translate to the same CDR3. J is TRBJ1-3 and V is TRBV7-9, with TRBD1 as a possible D gene (5 bases). The length of the CDR3 is 14 residues. V shed 5 bases and J shed 0 bases, with 8 bases lying between them. CDR1 is SEHNR and CDR2 is FQNEAQ in the germline V gene (reference sequence). The CDR3 protein is CASSPGGSGNTIYF. The CDR3 coding sequence is TGTGCCAGCAGCCCCGGGGGCTCTGGAAACACCATATATTTT. Full variable domain (missing parts from reference TRBV7-9 and TRBJ1-3): DTGVSQNPRHKITKRGQNVTFRCDPISEHNRLYWYRQTLGQGPEFLTYFQNEAQLEKSRLLSDRFSAERPKGSFSTLEIQRTEQGDSAMYLCASSPGGSGNTIYFGEGSWLTVV.

J is TRBJ2-1 and V is TRBV6-5; TRBD2 aligns across 9 bases. V shed 4 bases and J 6 bases; nucleotides not matched to a gene: 10. Per germline, CDR1 MNHEY and CDR2 SVGAGI. There are 16 residues in the CDR3. CDR3 region: CASSSRGAGGSNEQFF. The CDR3 coding sequence is TGTGCCAGCAGTTCCAGGGGGGCGGGAGGGTCCAATGAGCAGTTCTTC.

This clone is a singleton in its sample. The chain couples TRBV19 to TRBJ2-7; 9 nucleotides match TRBD1. V lost 6 bases and J lost 2; bases outside the gene matches: 8. Per the germline V gene, CDR1 is LNHDA and CDR2 is SQIVND (reference sequence). The CDR3 length is 15 residues. In DNA form, the CDR3 reads TGTGCCAGTAGCCCTGAGGACAGGGGAACCTACGAGCAGTACTTC. As protein: CASSPEDRGTYEQYF.

A single count supports this clone. The rearrangement uses TRBV11-2 and TRBJ2-2; unclear D gene. The CDR3 covers 13 residues. Looked up from germline, CDR1 is SGHAT and CDR2 is FQNNGV. V was trimmed by 4 bases and J by 6 bases, leaving 9 bases between them. The CDR3 sequence is CASSYTLAGELFF. In DNA form, the CDR3 reads TGTGCCAGCAGCTATACACTGGCCGGGGAGCTGTTTTTT.

This clone was seen just once. The chain recombines TRBV11-3 with TRBJ2-3; D is unclear. Germline V gives CDR1 SGHNT, CDR2 YENEEA. Trimming left V 5 bases short and J 5 bases short, with 14 bases between. The CDR3 contains 14 residues. The CDR3 DNA reads as TGTGCCAGCAGCCCTCACGGACCGAAAGATACGCAGTATTTT. This sequence encodes CASSPHGPKDTQYF.

The gene calls are TRBV4-1 and TRBJ1-1; D ambiguous. The length of the CDR3 is 14 residues. V dropped 4 bases and J dropped 8 bases, with 17 bases sitting between them. Germline CDR1 and CDR2: MGHRA and YSYEKL. The CDR3 region is CASSLQPGNVEAFF. The CDR3 DNA follows: TGCGCCAGCAGCCTCCAACCGGGGAATGTGGAAGCTTTCTTT.

The V call is TRBV29-1, the J call TRBJ2-7, with 8 bases that match TRBD2. The germline gives CDR1 SQVTM, CDR2 ANQGSEA. The CDR3 totals 13 residues. V was clipped by 4 bases and J by 0 bases; unmatched bases: 2. In DNA form, the CDR3 reads TGCAGCGTTGTTAGCGGGATCTCCTACGAGCAGTACTTC. Translation: CSVVSGISYEQYF.

The CDR3 protein is CASSLSEASQDEQYF. CDR3 DNA: TGTGCCAGCAGCTTAAGTGAGGCCTCTCAAGACGAGCAGTACTTC. V usage is TRBV7-9 and J usage is TRBJ2-7; D unresolved. This CDR3 has 15 amino acids. Germline-derived CDR1 and CDR2 are SEHNR and FQNEAQ (reference sequence). V lost 2 bases to trimming and J lost 5 bases, with 16 bases between them.

This chain connects TRBV21-1 to TRBJ2-7; TRBD1 is the table's D call, not checked against the DNA. TRBV21-1 is annotated as a pseudogene. The CDR3 loop spans 17 amino acids. CDR3 nucleotides: TGTGCCAGCAGCAAACGGACGGACAGACACCCCTCCTACGAGCAGTACTTC. Encoded protein: CASSKRTDRHPSYEQYF.

Concerning this clone itself: Other nucleotide sequences from this sample produce the same CDR3. This chain connects TRBV27 to TRBJ2-7; 11 bases are a match to TRBD1. The CDR3 covers 14 residues. V lost 6 bases and J lost 4; bases outside the gene matches: 5. Germline CDR1 MNHEY, CDR2 SMNVEV (reference sequence). This chain's CDR3 is CASSSGTGGYEQYF. The CDR3 DNA sequence: TGTGCCAGCAGCTCCGGGACAGGGGGATACGAGCAGTACTTC.

The chain links TRBV7-9 to TRBJ2-3, with D possibly called TRBD1 or TRBD2 (5 bases each). Trimming pared 3 bases from V and 4 bases from J, leaving 11 bases between. The CDR3 loop spans 14 amino acids. Germline CDR1 and CDR2: SEHNR and FQNEAQ (reference sequence). CDR3 amino acids: CASSFQGESDTQYF. In DNA, the CDR3 is TGTGCCAGCAGCTTCCAGGGAGAGTCAGATACGCAGTATTTT.

This chain joins TRBV28 and TRBJ1-5, with TRBD1 identical over 7 bases. The ends lost 4 bases at V and 5 bases at J; junction bases unmatched: 11. This CDR3 spans 16 amino acids. Germline V gene data show CDR1 as MDHEN and CDR2 as SYDVKM. CDR3 coding DNA: TGTGCCAGCAGTTGGGTCCCCGGGACAGAATATCAGCCCCAGCATTTT. This translates into CASSWVPGTEYQPQHF.

V is TRBV2 and J is TRBJ2-1; 8 bases are a match to TRBD1. The germline V gene has CDR1 SNHLY and CDR2 FYNNEI. The CDR3 is 15 amino acids. The trim removed 4 bases at V and 7 bases at J, leaving 9 bases unmatched. The CDR3 sequence is CASSVGQGVRNEQFF. The CDR3 bases are TGTGCCAGCAGTGTAGGACAGGGAGTTCGGAATGAGCAGTTCTTC.

As for this clone: The sample carries other DNA sequences with the same CDR3. The chain joins TRBV5-6 to TRBJ2-3; D is ambiguous. Per germline, CDR1 SGHDT and CDR2 YYEEEE. CDR3 size: 12 residues. The V and J ends lost 5 bases and 1 base respectively, with 5 bases between them. The CDR3 nucleotides are TGTGCCAGCAGTAGGGGCACAGATACGCAGTATTTT. This gives the protein CASSRGTDTQYF.

This clone was observed once. V is TRBV21-1 and J is TRBJ1-1; the table's D call of TRBD1 was not tested on the DNA. TRBV21-1 is labeled a pseudogene. The CDR3 runs 15 residues. CDR3 in amino acids: CASSNGQTVNTEAFF. The CDR3 coding sequence is TGTGCCAGCAGCAACGGGCAGACAGTGAACACTGAAGCTTTCTTT.

This chain joins TRBV6-1 and TRBJ2-5; 11 nucleotides align to TRBD2. The germline V gene has CDR1 MNHNS and CDR2 SASEGT. There are 19 residues in the CDR3. After removal of 2 bases from V and 1 base from J, the junction contained 12 bases not matched to a gene. This CDR3 is CASSEWRGWGLAAQETQYF. In DNA, the CDR3 is TGTGCCAGCAGTGAATGGAGAGGATGGGGACTAGCGGCCCAAGAGACCCAGTACTTC.

The chain employs TRBV28 and TRBJ2-5, with a possible D match to TRBD2 (6 bases). V shed 6 bases and J shed 3 bases, with 14 bases lying between them. The CDR3 length is 14 residues. The germline V gene encodes CDR1 MDHEN and CDR2 SYDVKM. The DNA for the CDR3 is TGTGCCAGCAGCGATTTTTGGGGGGAAGAGACCCAGTACTTC. Translation gives CASSDFWGEETQYF.

This clone was detected only a few times. A much larger clone lies one base from this, so it may be a read error. This CDR3 is also generated by other DNA sequences in the sample. The chain employs TRBV27 and TRBJ2-7, with no clear D. Germline values: CDR1 MNHEY, CDR2 SMNVEV (reference sequence). V gave up 2 bases and J gave up 0 bases, with 5 bases separating them. The CDR3 is 13 amino acids. CDR3 DNA: TGTGCCAGCAGTTTAGCGGTCTCCTACGAGCAGTACTTC. Amino acid sequence: CASSLAVSYEQYF.